This record concerns one T cell receptor (beta chain) sequence. Its antigen remains unknown. The data were obtained in a study of yellow fever vaccine responses in identical twins. Study results and caveats: Reportedly, twins showed a vaccine T cell response that looked partly convergent and partly personalized.

Looked up from germline, CDR1 is SGHDN and CDR2 is FVKESK. The CDR3 spans 16 residues. J lost 3 bases, V lost 4 bases, and 9 bases had no gene match. One entry per CDR3 protein results from TCRdb running MiXCR on the RT-PCR reads. The table shows 30,000 to 35,000 distinct CDR3 sequences, with about 61% occurring only once. The chain carries TRBV14 and TRBJ2-4; 7 bases agree with TRBD1. The sequences come from T cells from blood (PBMCs), unsorted or a sorted subset (not recorded which), collected before or after yellow fever vaccination (not recorded which). The TCR was taken from a woman between 18 and 30 years old who received the yellow fever vaccine. In nucleotides, the CDR3 is TGTGCCAGCAGCCTCAGACAGGGTAGGGACAAAAACATTCAGTACTTC. Translation: CASSLRQGRDKNIQYF.